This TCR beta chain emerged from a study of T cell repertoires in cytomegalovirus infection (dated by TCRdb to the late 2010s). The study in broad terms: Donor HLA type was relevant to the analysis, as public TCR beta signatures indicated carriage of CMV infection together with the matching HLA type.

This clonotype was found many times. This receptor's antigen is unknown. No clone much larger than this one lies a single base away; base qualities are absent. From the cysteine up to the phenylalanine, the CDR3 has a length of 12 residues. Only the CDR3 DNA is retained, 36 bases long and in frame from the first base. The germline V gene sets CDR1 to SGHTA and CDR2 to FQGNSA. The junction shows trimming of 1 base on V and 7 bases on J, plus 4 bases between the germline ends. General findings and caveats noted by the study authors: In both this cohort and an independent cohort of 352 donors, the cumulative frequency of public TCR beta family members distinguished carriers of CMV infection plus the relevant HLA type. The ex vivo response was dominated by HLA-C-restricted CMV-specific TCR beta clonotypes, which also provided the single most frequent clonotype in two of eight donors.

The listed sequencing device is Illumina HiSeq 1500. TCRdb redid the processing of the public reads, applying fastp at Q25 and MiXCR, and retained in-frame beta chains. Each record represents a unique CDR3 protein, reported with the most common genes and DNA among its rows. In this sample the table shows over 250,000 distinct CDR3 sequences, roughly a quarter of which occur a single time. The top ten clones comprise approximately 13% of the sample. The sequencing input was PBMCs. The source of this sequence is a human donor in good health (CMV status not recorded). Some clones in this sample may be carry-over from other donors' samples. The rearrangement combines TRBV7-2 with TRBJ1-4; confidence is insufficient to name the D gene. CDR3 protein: CASSLGGEKLFF. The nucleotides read TGTGCCAGCAGCTTAGGGGGTGAAAAACTGTTTTTT.